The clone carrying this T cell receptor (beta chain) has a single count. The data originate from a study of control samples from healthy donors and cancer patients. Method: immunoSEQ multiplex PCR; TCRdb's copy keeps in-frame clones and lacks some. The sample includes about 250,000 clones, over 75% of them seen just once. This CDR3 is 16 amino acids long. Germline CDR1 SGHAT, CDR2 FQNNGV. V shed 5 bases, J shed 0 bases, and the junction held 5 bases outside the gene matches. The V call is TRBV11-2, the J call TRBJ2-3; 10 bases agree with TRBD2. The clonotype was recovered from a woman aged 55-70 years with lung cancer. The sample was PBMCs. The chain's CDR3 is CASSRLAGTSTDTQYF. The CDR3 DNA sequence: TGTGCCAGCAGCAGACTAGCGGGTACTAGCACAGATACGCAGTATTTT.